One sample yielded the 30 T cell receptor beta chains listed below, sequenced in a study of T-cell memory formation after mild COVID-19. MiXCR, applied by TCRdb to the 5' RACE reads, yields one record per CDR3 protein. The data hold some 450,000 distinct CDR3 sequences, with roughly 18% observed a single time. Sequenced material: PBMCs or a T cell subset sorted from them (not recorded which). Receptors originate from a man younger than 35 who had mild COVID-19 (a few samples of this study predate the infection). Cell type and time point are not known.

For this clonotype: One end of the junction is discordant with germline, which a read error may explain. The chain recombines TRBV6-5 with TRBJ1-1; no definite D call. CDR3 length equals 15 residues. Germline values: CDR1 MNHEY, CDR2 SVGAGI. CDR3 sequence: CASSHSRGLSTEAFF. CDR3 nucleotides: TGTGCCAGCAGTCACTCCCGAGGTCTGAGTACTGAAGCTTTCTTT.

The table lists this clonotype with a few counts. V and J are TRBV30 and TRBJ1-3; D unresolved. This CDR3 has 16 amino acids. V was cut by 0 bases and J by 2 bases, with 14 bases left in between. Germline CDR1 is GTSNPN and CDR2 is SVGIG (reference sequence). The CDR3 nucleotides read TGTGCCTGGAGTGTAGGCATTCCCGGGGCTGGAAACACCATATATTTT. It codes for CAWSVGIPGAGNTIYF.

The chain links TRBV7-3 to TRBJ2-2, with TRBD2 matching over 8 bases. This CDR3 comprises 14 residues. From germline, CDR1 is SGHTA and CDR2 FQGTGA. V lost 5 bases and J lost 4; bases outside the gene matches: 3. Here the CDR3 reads CASSNRGGTGELFF. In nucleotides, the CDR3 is TGTGCCAGCAGCAATCGGGGGGGCACCGGGGAGCTGTTTTTT.

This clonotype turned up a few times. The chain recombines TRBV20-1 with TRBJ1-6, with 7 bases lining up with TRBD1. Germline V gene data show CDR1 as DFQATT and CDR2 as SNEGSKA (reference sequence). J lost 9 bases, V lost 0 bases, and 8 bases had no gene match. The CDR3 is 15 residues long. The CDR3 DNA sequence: TGCAGTGCTAGAGACCCCCGGGACAGCTCTTCACCCCTCCACTTT. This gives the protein CSARDPRDSSSPLHF.

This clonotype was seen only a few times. CDR3 coding DNA: TGCAGTGCCCGGGGTTTCGGTAGCATAAACGAGCAGTACGTC. This codes for CSARGFGSINEQYV. V gene TRBV20-1 combines with J gene TRBJ2-7; possibly TRBD2 for D (5 bases). Germline V gives CDR1 DFQATT, CDR2 SNEGSKA (reference sequence). Trimming left V 6 bases short and J 5 bases short, with 20 bases between. The CDR3 covers 14 residues.

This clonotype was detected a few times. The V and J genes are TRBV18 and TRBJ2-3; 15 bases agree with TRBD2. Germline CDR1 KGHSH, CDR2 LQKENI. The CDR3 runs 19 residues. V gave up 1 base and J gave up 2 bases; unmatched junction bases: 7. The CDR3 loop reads CASSPLGTSGGSFTDTQYF. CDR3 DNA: TGTGCCAGCTCACCACTCGGGACTAGCGGGGGGTCCTTCACAGATACGCAGTATTTT.

The CDR3 loop reads CASSTGESPLHF. Written as DNA, the CDR3 is TGTGCCAGCAGCACAGGGGAGTCACCCCTCCACTTT. This chain links TRBV6-6 with TRBJ1-6; 7 positions agree with TRBD1. Unmatched junction bases numbered 3, after V lost 6 bases and J lost 10 bases. Germline V gene data show CDR1 as MNHNY and CDR2 as SVGAGI (reference sequence). CDR3 length: 12 residues.

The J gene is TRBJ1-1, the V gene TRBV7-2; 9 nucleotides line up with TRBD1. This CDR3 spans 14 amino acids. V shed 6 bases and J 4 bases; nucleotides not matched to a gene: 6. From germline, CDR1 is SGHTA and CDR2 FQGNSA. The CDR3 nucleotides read TGTGCCAGCAGGGGGGACAGGGAGGGCACTGAAGCTTTCTTT. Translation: CASRGDREGTEAFF.

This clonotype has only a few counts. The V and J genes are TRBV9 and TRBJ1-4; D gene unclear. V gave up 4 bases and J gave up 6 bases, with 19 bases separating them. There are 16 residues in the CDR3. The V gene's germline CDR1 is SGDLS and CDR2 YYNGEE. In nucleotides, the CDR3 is TGTGCCAGCAGCAACCCAGTCTGGGGAAGGGATGAAAAACTGTTTTTT. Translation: CASSNPVWGRDEKLFF. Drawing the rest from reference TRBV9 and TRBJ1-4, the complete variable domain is DSGVTQTPKHLITATGQRVTLRCSPRSGDLSVYWYQQSLDQGLQFLIQYYNGEERAKGNILERFSAQQFPDLHSELNLSSLELGDSALYFCASSNPVWGRDEKLFFGSGTQLSVL.

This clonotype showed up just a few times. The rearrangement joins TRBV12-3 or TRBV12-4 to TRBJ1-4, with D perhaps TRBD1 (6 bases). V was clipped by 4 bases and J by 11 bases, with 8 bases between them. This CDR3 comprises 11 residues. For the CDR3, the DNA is TGTGCCAGCAGTTCCCAGGGGAAACTGTTTTTT. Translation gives CASSSQGKLFF.

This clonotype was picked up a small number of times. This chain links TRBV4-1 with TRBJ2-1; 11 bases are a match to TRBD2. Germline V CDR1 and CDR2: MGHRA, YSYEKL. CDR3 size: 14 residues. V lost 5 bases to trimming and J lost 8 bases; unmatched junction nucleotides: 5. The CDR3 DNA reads TGCGCCAGCAGCAGGCTAGCGGGGGGATATGAGCAGTTCTTC. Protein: CASSRLAGGYEQFF.

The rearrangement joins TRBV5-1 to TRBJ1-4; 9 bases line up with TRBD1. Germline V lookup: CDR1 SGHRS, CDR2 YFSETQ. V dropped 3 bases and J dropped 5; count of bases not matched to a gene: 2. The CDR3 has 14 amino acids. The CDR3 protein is CASSWTGENEKLFF. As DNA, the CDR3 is TGCGCCAGCAGCTGGACAGGGGAGAATGAAAAACTGTTTTTT.

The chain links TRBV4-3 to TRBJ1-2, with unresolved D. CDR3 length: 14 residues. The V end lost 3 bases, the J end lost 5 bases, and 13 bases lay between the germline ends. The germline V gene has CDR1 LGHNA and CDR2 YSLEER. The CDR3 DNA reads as TGCGCCAGCAGCCATTCGCCAGCTTTTTATGGCTACACCTTC. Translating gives CASSHSPAFYGYTF.

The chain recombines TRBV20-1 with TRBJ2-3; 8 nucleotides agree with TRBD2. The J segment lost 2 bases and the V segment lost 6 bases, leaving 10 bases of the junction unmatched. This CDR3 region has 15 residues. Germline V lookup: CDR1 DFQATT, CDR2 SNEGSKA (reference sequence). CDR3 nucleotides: TGCAGTGCCCCCCCCGGGGGGGCCTTCACAGATACGCAGTATTTT. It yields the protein CSAPPGGAFTDTQYF.

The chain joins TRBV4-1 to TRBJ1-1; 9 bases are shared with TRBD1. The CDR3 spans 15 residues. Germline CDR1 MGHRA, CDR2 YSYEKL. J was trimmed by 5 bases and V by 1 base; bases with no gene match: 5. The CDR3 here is CASSQGPGQGTEAFF. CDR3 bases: TGCGCCAGCAGCCAAGGTCCGGGACAGGGAACTGAAGCTTTCTTT.

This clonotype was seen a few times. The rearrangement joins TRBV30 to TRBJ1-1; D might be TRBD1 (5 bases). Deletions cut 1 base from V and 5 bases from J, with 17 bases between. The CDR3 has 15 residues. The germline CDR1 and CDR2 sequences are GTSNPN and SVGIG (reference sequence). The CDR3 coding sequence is TGTGCCTGGAGTGGGACGTACAGAGGGGAGACTGAAGCTTTCTTT. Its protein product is CAWSGTYRGETEAFF.

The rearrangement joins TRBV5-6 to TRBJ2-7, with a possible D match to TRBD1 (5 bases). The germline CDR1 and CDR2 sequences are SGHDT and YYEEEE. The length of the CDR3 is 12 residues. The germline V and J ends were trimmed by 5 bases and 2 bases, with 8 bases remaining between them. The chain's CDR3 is CASSTGPYEQYV. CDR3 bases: TGTGCCAGCAGTACAGGCCCCTACGAGCAGTACGTC.

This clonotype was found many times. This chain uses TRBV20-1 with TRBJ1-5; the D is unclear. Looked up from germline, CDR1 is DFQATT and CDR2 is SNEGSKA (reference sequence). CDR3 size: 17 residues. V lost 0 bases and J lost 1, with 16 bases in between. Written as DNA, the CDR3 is TGCAGTGCTAGAGAGGGTCGAGGGATCGTCAGCAATCAGCCCCAGCATTTT. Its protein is CSAREGRGIVSNQPQHF.

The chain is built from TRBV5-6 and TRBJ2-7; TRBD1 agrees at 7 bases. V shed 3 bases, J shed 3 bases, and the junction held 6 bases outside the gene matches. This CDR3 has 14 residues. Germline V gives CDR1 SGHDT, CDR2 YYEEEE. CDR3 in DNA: TGTGCCAGCAGCTCCAGGGGGTTATTCTACGAGCAGTACGTC. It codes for CASSSRGLFYEQYV.

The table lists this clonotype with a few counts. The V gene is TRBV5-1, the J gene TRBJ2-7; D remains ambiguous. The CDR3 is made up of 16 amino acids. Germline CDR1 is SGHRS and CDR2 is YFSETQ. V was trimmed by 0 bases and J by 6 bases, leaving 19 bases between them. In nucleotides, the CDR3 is TGCGCCAGCAGCTTGGGCCCGGTGCCAACCTCCCCCGAGCAGTACTTC. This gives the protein CASSLGPVPTSPEQYF.

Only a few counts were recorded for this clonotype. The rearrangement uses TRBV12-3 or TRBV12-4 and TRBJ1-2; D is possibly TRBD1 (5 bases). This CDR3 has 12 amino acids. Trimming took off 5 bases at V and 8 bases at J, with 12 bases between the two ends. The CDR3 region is CASSPRQLGYTF. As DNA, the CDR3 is TGTGCCAGCAGTCCCAGACAGTTGGGCTACACCTTC.

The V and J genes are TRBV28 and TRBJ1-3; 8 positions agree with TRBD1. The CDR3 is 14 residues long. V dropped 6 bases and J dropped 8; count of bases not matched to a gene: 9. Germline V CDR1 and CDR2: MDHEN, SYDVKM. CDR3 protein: CASSGGTGLDTIYF. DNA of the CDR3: TGTGCCAGCAGCGGAGGGACAGGCCTAGACACCATATATTTT.

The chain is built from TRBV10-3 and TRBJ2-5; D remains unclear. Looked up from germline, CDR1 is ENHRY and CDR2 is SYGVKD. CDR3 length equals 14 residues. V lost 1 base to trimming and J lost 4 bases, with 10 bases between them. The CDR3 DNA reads TGTGCCATCAGTGAGTGGGGTCAGGTAGAGACCCAGTACTTC. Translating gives CAISEWGQVETQYF.

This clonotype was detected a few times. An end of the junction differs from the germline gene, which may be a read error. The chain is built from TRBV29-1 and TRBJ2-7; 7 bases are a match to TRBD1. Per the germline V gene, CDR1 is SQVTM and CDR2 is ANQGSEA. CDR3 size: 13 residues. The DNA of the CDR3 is TGCAGCGGAGTATGGGACAGCTCCAACGAGCAGTACTTC. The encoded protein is CSGVWDSSNEQYF.

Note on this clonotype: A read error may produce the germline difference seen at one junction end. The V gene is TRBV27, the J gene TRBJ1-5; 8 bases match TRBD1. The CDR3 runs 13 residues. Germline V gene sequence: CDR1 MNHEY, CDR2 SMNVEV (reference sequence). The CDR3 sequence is CASRDLHWDRLNF. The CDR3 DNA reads TGTGCCAGCAGAGACCTTCATTGGGACAGGCTGAATTTT.

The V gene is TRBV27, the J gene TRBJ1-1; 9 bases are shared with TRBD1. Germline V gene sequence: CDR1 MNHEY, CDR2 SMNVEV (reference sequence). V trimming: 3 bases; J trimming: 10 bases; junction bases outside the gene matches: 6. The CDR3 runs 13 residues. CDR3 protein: CASSFYRGRGAFF. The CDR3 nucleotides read TGTGCCAGCAGTTTTTACAGGGGGCGAGGAGCTTTCTTT.

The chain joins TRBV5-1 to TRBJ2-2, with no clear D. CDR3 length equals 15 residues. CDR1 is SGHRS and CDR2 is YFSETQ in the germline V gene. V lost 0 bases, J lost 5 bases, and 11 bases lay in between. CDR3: CASSLDTGWTGELFF. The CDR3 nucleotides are TGCGCCAGCAGCTTGGACACCGGTTGGACCGGGGAGCTGTTTTTT.

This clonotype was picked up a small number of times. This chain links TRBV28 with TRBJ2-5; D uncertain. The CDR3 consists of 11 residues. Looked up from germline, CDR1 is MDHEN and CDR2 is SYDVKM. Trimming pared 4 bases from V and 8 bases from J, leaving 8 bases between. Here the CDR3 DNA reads TGTGCCAGCAGTTCCCGGAGTACCCAGTACTTC. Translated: CASSSRSTQYF.

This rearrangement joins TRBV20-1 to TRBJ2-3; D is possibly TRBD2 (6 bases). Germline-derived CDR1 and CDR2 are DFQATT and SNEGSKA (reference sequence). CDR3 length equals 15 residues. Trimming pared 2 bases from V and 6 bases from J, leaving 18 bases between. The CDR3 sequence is CSARRDGGLVDTQYF. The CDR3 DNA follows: TGCAGTGCTAGACGGGACGGGGGATTAGTGGATACGCAGTATTTT.

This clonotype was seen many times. CDR3 sequence: CASSLAGDVRGKLFF. In DNA form, the CDR3 reads TGTGCCAGCAGCTTAGCAGGGGATGTCCGCGGAAAACTGTTTTTT. The chain employs TRBV7-9 and TRBJ1-4, with a tentative D call TRBD1 (5 bases). CDR3 length equals 15 residues. Per the germline V gene, CDR1 is SEHNR and CDR2 is FQNEAQ (reference sequence). The V and J ends lost 0 bases and 10 bases respectively, with 15 bases between them.